Listed below are T cell receptor beta chains from one sample, sequenced in a study of blood T cell repertoires in COVID-19. The assay was immunoSEQ multiplex PCR, and TCRdb's table has in-frame clones only and misses some. Here the sample spans tens of thousands of clones, roughly 82% being singletons. Sequenced: peripheral blood. These receptor sequences come from an older woman with acute or convalescent COVID-19. The CDR3 runs from the conserved cysteine through the conserved F or W. D genes are given only for firm matches. Size values are once, few and many counts, or a class for expanded clones, and some rows have none.

v_call: TRBV3-1/TRBV3-2; d_call: NA; j_call: TRBJ2-3; clone_size: NA; cdr3_aa: CASSPWPPDTQYF; cdr3_nt: TGTGCCAGCAGCCCATGGCCGCCAGATACGCAGTATTTT
v_call: TRBV18; d_call: NA; j_call: TRBJ1-1; clone_size: NA; cdr3_aa: CASSPIDSSNTEAFF; cdr3_nt: TGTGCCAGCTCACCTATAGACAGTTCGAACACTGAAGCTTTCTTT
v_call: TRBV30; d_call: NA; j_call: TRBJ1-6; clone_size: NA; cdr3_aa: CAWAPGSYNSPLHF; cdr3_nt: TGTGCCTGGGCCCCGGGGTCCTATAATTCACCCCTCCACTTT
v_call: TRBV2; d_call: NA; j_call: TRBJ2-1; clone_size: NA; cdr3_aa: CVSSDVRGYNEQFF; cdr3_nt: TGTGTCAGCAGTGACGTCCGGGGCTACAATGAGCAGTTCTTC
v_call: TRBV10-1; d_call: NA; j_call: TRBJ1-1; clone_size: NA; cdr3_aa: CASSEAVNTEAFF; cdr3_nt: TGCGCCAGCAGTGAAGCTGTGAACACTGAAGCTTTCTTT
v_call: TRBV19; d_call: NA; j_call: TRBJ2-2; clone_size: NA; cdr3_aa: CASSMSVTGELFF; cdr3_nt: TGTGCCAGTAGTATGAGTGTCACCGGGGAGCTGTTTTTT
v_call: TRBV5-4; d_call: TRBD2; j_call: TRBJ2-5; clone_size: NA; cdr3_aa: CASSKNSGGAWETQYF; cdr3_nt: TGTGCCAGCAGCAAAAATAGCGGGGGGGCCTGGGAGACCCAGTACTTC
v_call: TRBV6-1; d_call: NA; j_call: TRBJ1-4; clone_size: NA; cdr3_aa: CASSERYPLTSTNEKLFF; cdr3_nt: TGTGCCAGCAGTGAACGGTACCCCCTGACTTCAACTAATGAAAAACTGTTTTTT
v_call: TRBV2; d_call: NA; j_call: TRBJ1-5; clone_size: NA; cdr3_aa: CASILMRGSGPQHF; cdr3_nt: TGTGCCAGCATCCTTATGCGGGGGTCAGGGCCCCAGCATTTT
v_call: TRBV12-3/TRBV12-4; d_call: NA; j_call: TRBJ2-2; clone_size: NA; cdr3_aa: CASTRERTGELFF; cdr3_nt: TGTGCCAGCACCAGGGAAAGAACCGGGGAGCTGTTTTTT
v_call: TRBV5-1; d_call: NA; j_call: TRBJ1-3; clone_size: NA; cdr3_aa: CASSQVPGRTENTIYF; cdr3_nt: TGCGCCAGCAGCCAGGTACCGGGAAGAACAGAAAACACCATATATTTT
v_call: TRBV12-3/TRBV12-4; d_call: NA; j_call: TRBJ2-1; clone_size: NA; cdr3_aa: CASSLFRNNEQFF; cdr3_nt: TGTGCCAGCAGTTTGTTCAGAAACAATGAGCAGTTCTTC
v_call: TRBV6-2/TRBV6-3; d_call: NA; j_call: TRBJ1-2; clone_size: NA; cdr3_aa: CASSYRVGGPAGSYGYTF; cdr3_nt: TGTGCCAGCAGTTACCGCGTCGGAGGCCCTGCCGGATCCTATGGCTACACCTTC
v_call: TRBV11-2; d_call: TRBD1; j_call: TRBJ1-1; clone_size: NA; cdr3_aa: CASSSPDRGLEAFF; cdr3_nt: TGTGCCAGCAGCTCCCCGGACAGGGGGCTCGAAGCTTTCTTT
v_call: TRBV18; d_call: NA; j_call: TRBJ2-5; clone_size: NA; cdr3_aa: CASSQTSTDNQVAFKVTQYF; cdr3_nt: TGTGCCAGCTCACAGACATCTACAGACAACCAGGTTGCATTTAAGGTGACCCAGTACTTC
v_call: TRBV7-2; d_call: TRBD2; j_call: TRBJ2-7; clone_size: NA; cdr3_aa: CASSRGWEGVYEQYF; cdr3_nt: TGTGCCAGCAGCCGGGGTTGGGAGGGAGTCTACGAGCAGTACTTC
v_call: TRBV12-5; d_call: NA; j_call: TRBJ2-1; clone_size: NA; cdr3_aa: CASGPPPGHPYNEQFF; cdr3_nt: TGTGCTAGTGGTCCCCCCCCGGGACACCCCTACAATGAGCAGTTCTTC
v_call: TRBV9; d_call: TRBD2; j_call: TRBJ2-3; clone_size: NA; cdr3_aa: CASSDNLAGDTQYF; cdr3_nt: TGTGCCAGCAGCGATAACTTAGCGGGGGATACGCAGTATTTT
v_call: TRBV9; d_call: TRBD2; j_call: TRBJ2-1; clone_size: NA; cdr3_aa: CASSEPRGGSNEQFF; cdr3_nt: TGTGCCAGCAGCGAGCCTCGGGGGGGCTCTAATGAGCAGTTCTTC
v_call: TRBV24-1; d_call: NA; j_call: TRBJ1-6; clone_size: once; cdr3_aa: CATKFPRSEGDNSPLHF; cdr3_nt: TGTGCCACCAAGTTTCCCCGGTCCGAGGGGGATAATTCACCCCTCCACTTT
v_call: TRBV4-1; d_call: TRBD2; j_call: TRBJ2-7; clone_size: NA; cdr3_aa: CASSQDGAGASYEQYF; cdr3_nt: TGCGCCAGCAGCCAAGATGGAGCGGGGGCATCCTACGAGCAGTACTTC
v_call: TRBV7-3; d_call: NA; j_call: TRBJ2-6; clone_size: NA; cdr3_aa: CASSTSPGQSRSGANVLTF; cdr3_nt: TGTGCCAGCAGCACATCGCCTGGACAGAGTCGCTCTGGGGCCAACGTCCTGACTTTC
v_call: TRBV5-5; d_call: TRBD1; j_call: TRBJ2-1; clone_size: NA; cdr3_aa: CASSGTGTGYLEFF; cdr3_nt: TGTGCCAGCAGCGGTACCGGGACAGGGTACTTGGAGTTCTTC
v_call: TRBV7-9; d_call: TRBD1; j_call: TRBJ1-1; clone_size: NA; cdr3_aa: CASSTTGKNTEAFF; cdr3_nt: TGTGCCAGCAGTACGACAGGGAAGAACACTGAAGCTTTCTTT
v_call: TRBV7-9; d_call: TRBD1; j_call: TRBJ1-4; clone_size: NA; cdr3_aa: CASSPTGVGTNEKLFF; cdr3_nt: TGTGCCAGCAGCCCGACAGGGGTAGGGACTAATGAAAAACTGTTTTTT
v_call: TRBV6-1; d_call: TRBD1; j_call: TRBJ2-2; clone_size: NA; cdr3_aa: CASSLNRGDTGELFF; cdr3_nt: TGTGCCAGCAGCTTGAACAGGGGGGACACCGGGGAGCTGTTTTTT
v_call: TRBV13; d_call: TRBD1; j_call: TRBJ1-1; clone_size: NA; cdr3_aa: CASSYETGGTEAFF; cdr3_nt: TGTGCCAGCAGCTACGAGACAGGGGGGACTGAAGCTTTCTTT
v_call: TRBV7-3; d_call: NA; j_call: TRBJ2-7; clone_size: few; cdr3_aa: CASSPGSTYEQYF; cdr3_nt: TGTGCCAGCAGCCCAGGCTCAACCTACGAGCAGTACTTC
v_call: TRBV6-2/TRBV6-3; d_call: TRBD1; j_call: TRBJ2-7; clone_size: NA; cdr3_aa: CASSRTGGRYEQYF; cdr3_nt: TGTGCCAGCAGTAGGACAGGGGGCAGGTACGAGCAGTACTTC
v_call: TRBV13; d_call: TRBD1; j_call: TRBJ1-2; clone_size: once; cdr3_aa: CASSQGTVDGYTF; cdr3_nt: TGTGCCAGCAGCCAAGGGACAGTGGATGGCTACACCTTC
v_call: TRBV30; d_call: NA; j_call: TRBJ1-6; clone_size: NA; cdr3_aa: CAWNRDNSPLHF; cdr3_nt: TGTGCCTGGAACCGGGATAATTCACCCCTCCACTTT
v_call: TRBV7-8; d_call: TRBD1; j_call: TRBJ2-5; clone_size: NA; cdr3_aa: CASSSWDRVLETQYF; cdr3_nt: TGTGCCAGCAGCTCCTGGGACAGGGTACTGGAGACCCAGTACTTC
v_call: TRBV7-8; d_call: NA; j_call: TRBJ2-1; clone_size: NA; cdr3_aa: CASQGGESEQFF; cdr3_nt: TGTGCCAGCCAGGGGGGTGAGAGTGAGCAGTTCTTC
v_call: TRBV20-1; d_call: NA; j_call: TRBJ2-3; clone_size: NA; cdr3_aa: CSAEGASNQYF; cdr3_nt: TGCAGTGCCGAGGGTGCCTCGAATCAGTATTTT
v_call: TRBV5-6; d_call: NA; j_call: TRBJ1-4; clone_size: NA; cdr3_aa: CASSRRVTTNEKLFF; cdr3_nt: TGTGCCAGTTCGCGCAGGGTGACAACTAATGAAAAACTGTTTTTT
v_call: TRBV5-5; d_call: TRBD2; j_call: TRBJ2-3; clone_size: NA; cdr3_aa: CASSPGGAATQYF; cdr3_nt: TGTGCCAGCAGCCCCGGGGGGGCCGCTACGCAGTATTTT
v_call: TRBV3-1/TRBV3-2; d_call: NA; j_call: TRBJ1-3; clone_size: few; cdr3_aa: CASSPNLGGVSGNTIYF; cdr3_nt: TGTGCCAGCAGCCCCAACCTTGGAGGGGTCTCTGGAAACACCATATATTTT
v_call: TRBV12-3/TRBV12-4; d_call: NA; j_call: TRBJ1-2; clone_size: NA; cdr3_aa: CASSREPSYGYTF; cdr3_nt: TGTGCCAGCTCACGGGAACCTTCCTATGGCTACACCTTC
v_call: TRBV19; d_call: NA; j_call: TRBJ2-2; clone_size: once; cdr3_aa: CASSERVDGELFF; cdr3_nt: TGTGCCAGTAGTGAGAGGGTGGACGGGGAGCTGTTTTTT
v_call: TRBV4-3; d_call: TRBD1; j_call: TRBJ2-3; clone_size: once; cdr3_aa: CASSQGQGRGDTQYF; cdr3_nt: TGCGCCAGCAGCCAAGGACAGGGTAGAGGAGATACGCAGTATTTT
v_call: TRBV27; d_call: NA; j_call: TRBJ1-5; clone_size: NA; cdr3_aa: CASSLSAGTGPQHF; cdr3_nt: TGTGCCAGCAGTTTATCGGCCGGGACTGGACCCCAGCATTTT
v_call: TRBV29-1; d_call: TRBD2; j_call: TRBJ2-5; clone_size: NA; cdr3_aa: CSVALAGEGETQYF; cdr3_nt: TGCAGCGTTGCCCTAGCGGGGGAGGGGGAGACCCAGTACTTC
v_call: TRBV27; d_call: NA; j_call: TRBJ2-7; clone_size: NA; cdr3_aa: CASSADSRHYEQYF; cdr3_nt: TGTGCCAGCAGTGCAGACAGTCGTCACTACGAGCAGTACTTC
v_call: TRBV11-3; d_call: TRBD2; j_call: TRBJ2-3; clone_size: NA; cdr3_aa: CASSLGGGVGTDTQYF; cdr3_nt: TGTGCCAGCAGCTTGGGCGGGGGGGTCGGCACAGATACGCAGTATTTT
v_call: TRBV7-2; d_call: TRBD2; j_call: TRBJ2-7; clone_size: NA; cdr3_aa: CASSLLAGGPYEQYF; cdr3_nt: TGTGCCAGCAGCTTACTAGCGGGGGGCCCCTACGAGCAGTACTTC
v_call: TRBV9; d_call: NA; j_call: TRBJ1-2; clone_size: NA; cdr3_aa: CASSLTRGWANYGYTF; cdr3_nt: TGTGCCAGCAGTCTTACCCGGGGGTGGGCTAACTATGGCTACACCTTC
v_call: TRBV2; d_call: TRBD2; j_call: TRBJ2-7; clone_size: NA; cdr3_aa: CASSLGQRGDEQYF; cdr3_nt: TGTGCCAGCAGTCTGGGCCAGCGGGGGGACGAGCAGTACTTC
v_call: TRBV30; d_call: NA; j_call: TRBJ1-6; clone_size: once; cdr3_aa: CAWITPSMNSPLHF; cdr3_nt: TGTGCCTGGATAACCCCCAGTATGAATTCACCCCTCCACTTT
v_call: TRBV6-5; d_call: NA; j_call: TRBJ2-5; clone_size: NA; cdr3_aa: CASSYLRTEETQYF; cdr3_nt: TGTGCCAGCAGTTACCTTCGGACAGAAGAGACCCAGTACTTC
v_call: TRBV5-1; d_call: NA; j_call: TRBJ2-3; clone_size: NA; cdr3_aa: CASSLASGDTQYF; cdr3_nt: TGCGCCAGCAGCTTGGCCTCAGGGGATACGCAGTATTTT
v_call: TRBV2; d_call: TRBD1; j_call: TRBJ1-5; clone_size: many; cdr3_aa: CASSEAETGVGQPQHF; cdr3_nt: TGTGCCAGCAGTGAAGCGGAGACAGGGGTGGGTCAGCCCCAGCATTTT
v_call: TRBV6-5; d_call: NA; j_call: TRBJ1-2; clone_size: once; cdr3_aa: CASSPVGGGDYGYTF; cdr3_nt: TGTGCCAGCAGTCCAGTGGGCGGCGGGGACTATGGCTACACCTTC